This T cell receptor beta chain was profiled in a study of blood T cell repertoires in COVID-19. Study context: The cDNA or gDNA used as material had been derived from T cells, B-cell-depleted T cells, or PBMCs.

The authors' processing: Cell counts per sample came from amplifying reference gene primers. Sequenced by immunoSEQ multiplex PCR; TCRdb stores in-frame clones only, minus some. Clone size and V and J calls were adopted from that table, with D and trimming inferred from the DNA. Among about 69,000 clones, 75% to 90% were seen once, and the ten largest hold more than 15%. The Seattle patients, enrolled during active infection, were followed longitudinally. This CDR3 has 17 amino acids. The V gene's germline CDR1 is SGHRS and CDR2 YFSETQ. The junction had 10 bases not matched to a gene; V was cut back by 4 bases and J by 3 bases. This clone was counted a single time.

The gene calls are TRBV5-1 and TRBJ2-3; TRBD2 matches at 11 bases. Material: peripheral blood. This sequence originates from a man aged 35 to 55 with COVID-19, enrolled during active disease. The CDR3: CASSGGSSGGLTDTQYF. The CDR3 DNA reads as TGCGCCAGCAGCGGAGGGTCTAGCGGGGGGTTGACAGATACGCAGTATTTT.